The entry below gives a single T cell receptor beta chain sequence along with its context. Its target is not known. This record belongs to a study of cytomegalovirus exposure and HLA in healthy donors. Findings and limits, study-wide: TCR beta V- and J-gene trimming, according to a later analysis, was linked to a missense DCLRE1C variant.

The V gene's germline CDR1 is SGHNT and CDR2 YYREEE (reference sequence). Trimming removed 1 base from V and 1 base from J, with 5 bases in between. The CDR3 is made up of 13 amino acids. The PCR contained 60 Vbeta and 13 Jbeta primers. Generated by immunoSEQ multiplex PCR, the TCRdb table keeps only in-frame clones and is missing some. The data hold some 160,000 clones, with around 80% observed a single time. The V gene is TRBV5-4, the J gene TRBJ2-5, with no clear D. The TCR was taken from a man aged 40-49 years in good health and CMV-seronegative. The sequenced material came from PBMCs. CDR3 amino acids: CASSLTAQETQYF. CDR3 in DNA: TGTGCCAGCAGCTTGACAGCCCAAGAGACCCAGTACTTC.